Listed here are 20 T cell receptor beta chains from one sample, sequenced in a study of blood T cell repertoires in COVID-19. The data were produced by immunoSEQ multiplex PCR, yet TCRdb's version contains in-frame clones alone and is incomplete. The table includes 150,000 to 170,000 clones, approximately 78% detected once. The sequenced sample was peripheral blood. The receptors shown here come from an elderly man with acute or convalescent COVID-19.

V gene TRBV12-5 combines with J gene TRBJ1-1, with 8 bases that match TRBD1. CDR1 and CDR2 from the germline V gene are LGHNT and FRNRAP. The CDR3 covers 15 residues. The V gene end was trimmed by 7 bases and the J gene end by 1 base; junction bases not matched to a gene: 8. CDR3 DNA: TGTGCTAGTGCCCTGACAGGGGCACCGAACACTGAAGCTTTCTTT. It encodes CASALTGAPNTEAFF.

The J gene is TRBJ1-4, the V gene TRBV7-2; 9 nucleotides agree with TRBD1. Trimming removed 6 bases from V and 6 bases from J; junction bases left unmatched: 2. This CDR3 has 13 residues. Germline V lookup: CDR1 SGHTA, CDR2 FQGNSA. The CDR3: CASSWTGDEKLFF. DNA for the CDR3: TGTGCCAGCAGTTGGACAGGGGATGAAAAACTGTTTTTT.

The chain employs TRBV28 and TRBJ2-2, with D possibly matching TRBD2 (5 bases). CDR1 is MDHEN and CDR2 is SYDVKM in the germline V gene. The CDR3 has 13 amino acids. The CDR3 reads CALGDSNTGELFF. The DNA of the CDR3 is TGTGCGTTGGGAGACTCTAACACCGGGGAGCTGTTTTTT. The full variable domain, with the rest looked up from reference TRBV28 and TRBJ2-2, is DVKVTQSSRYLVKRTGEKVFLECVQDMDHENMFWYRQDPGLGLRLIYFSYDVKMKEKGDIPEGYSVSREKKERFSLILESASTNQTSMYLCALGDSNTGELFFGEGSRLTVL.

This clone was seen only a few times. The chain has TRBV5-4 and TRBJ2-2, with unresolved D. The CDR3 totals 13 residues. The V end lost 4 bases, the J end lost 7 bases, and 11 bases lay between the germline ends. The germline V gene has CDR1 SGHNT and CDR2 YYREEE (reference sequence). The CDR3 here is CASSGPRVGELFF. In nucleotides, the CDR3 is TGTGCCAGCAGCGGCCCCCGGGTCGGGGAGCTGTTTTTT.

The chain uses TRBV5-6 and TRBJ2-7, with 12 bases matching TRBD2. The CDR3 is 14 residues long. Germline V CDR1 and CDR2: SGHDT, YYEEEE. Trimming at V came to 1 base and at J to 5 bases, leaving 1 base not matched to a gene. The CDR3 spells CASSLLAGGNEQYF. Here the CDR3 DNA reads TGTGCCAGCAGCTTGCTAGCGGGGGGGAACGAGCAGTACTTC.

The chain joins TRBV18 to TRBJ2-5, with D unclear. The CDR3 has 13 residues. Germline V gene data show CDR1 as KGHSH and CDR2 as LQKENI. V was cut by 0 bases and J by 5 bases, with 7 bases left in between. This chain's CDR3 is CASSPPLSETQYF. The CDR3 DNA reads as TGTGCCAGCTCACCACCTCTTTCGGAGACCCAGTACTTC.

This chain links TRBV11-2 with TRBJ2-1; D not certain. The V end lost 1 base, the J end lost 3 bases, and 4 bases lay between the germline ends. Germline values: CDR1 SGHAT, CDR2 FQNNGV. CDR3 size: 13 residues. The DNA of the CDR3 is TGTGCCAGCAGCTTAGCTCTCTACAATGAGCAGTTCTTC. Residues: CASSLALYNEQFF.

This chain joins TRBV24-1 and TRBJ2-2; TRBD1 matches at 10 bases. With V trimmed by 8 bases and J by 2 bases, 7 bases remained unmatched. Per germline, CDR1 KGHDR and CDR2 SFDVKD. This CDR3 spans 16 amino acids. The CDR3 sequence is CATNTGTGDNTGELFF. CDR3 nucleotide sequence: TGTGCCACCAACACCGGGACAGGGGACAACACCGGGGAGCTGTTTTTT.

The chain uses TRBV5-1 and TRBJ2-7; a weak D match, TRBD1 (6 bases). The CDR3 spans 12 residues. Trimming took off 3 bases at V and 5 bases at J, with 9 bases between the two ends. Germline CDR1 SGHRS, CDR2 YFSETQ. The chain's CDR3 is CASSSHRDEQYF. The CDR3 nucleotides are TGCGCCAGCAGCTCCCACAGGGACGAGCAGTACTTC.

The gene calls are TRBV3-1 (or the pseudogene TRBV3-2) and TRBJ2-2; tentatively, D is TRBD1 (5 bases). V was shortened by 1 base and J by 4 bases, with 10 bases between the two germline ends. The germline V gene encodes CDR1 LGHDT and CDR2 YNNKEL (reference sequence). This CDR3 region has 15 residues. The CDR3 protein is CASSQVSQGTGELFF. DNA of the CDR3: TGTGCCAGCAGCCAAGTTTCCCAGGGCACCGGGGAGCTGTTTTTT.

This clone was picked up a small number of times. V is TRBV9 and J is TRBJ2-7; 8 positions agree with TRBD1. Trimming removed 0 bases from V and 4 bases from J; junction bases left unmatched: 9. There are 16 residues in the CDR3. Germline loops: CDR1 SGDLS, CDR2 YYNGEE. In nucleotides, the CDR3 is TGTGCCAGCAGCGTAGCTGTAGGGACAGGTCTATACGAGCAGTACTTC. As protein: CASSVAVGTGLYEQYF.

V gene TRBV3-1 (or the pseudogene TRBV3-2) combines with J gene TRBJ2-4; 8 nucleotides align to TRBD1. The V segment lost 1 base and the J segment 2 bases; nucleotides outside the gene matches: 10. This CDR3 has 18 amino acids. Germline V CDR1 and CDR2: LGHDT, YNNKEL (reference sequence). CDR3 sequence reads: CASSQVPQTGESKNIQYF. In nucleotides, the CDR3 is TGTGCCAGCAGCCAAGTCCCCCAGACAGGGGAGTCCAAAAACATTCAGTACTTC.

In DNA, the CDR3 is TGTGCCAGCAGCGCTGACAGGCCATCCTACAATGAGCAGTTCTTC. It is translated as CASSADRPSYNEQFF. The chain joins TRBV9 to TRBJ2-1, with a weak D call TRBD1 (6 bases). The CDR3 extends over 15 amino acids. V was shortened by 3 bases and J by 1 base, with 11 bases between the two germline ends. CDR1 and CDR2 (germline): SGDLS, YYNGEE. The full variable domain, with the rest looked up from reference TRBV9 and TRBJ2-1, is DSGVTQTPKHLITATGQRVTLRCSPRSGDLSVYWYQQSLDQGLQFLIQYYNGEERAKGNILERFSAQQFPDLHSELNLSSLELGDSALYFCASSADRPSYNEQFFGPGTRLTVL.

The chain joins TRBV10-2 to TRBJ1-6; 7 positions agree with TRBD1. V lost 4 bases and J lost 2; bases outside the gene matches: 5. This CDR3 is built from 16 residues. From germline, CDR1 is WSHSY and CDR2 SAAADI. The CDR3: CASSGSQGAYNSPLHF. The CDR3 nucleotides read TGCGCCAGCAGTGGGTCTCAGGGGGCCTATAATTCACCCCTCCACTTT.

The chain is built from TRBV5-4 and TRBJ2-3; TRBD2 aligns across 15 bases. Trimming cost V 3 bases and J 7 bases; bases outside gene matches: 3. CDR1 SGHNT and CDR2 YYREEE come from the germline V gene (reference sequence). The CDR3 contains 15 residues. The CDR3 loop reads CASSSGTSGGYTQYF. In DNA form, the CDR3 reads TGTGCCAGCAGCTCCGGGACTAGCGGGGGGTATACGCAGTATTTT.

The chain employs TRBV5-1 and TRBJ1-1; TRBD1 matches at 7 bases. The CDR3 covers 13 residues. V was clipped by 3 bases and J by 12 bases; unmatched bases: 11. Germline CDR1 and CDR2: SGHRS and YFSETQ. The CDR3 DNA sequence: TGCGCCAGCAGCTCGGTCGAGGGGGCGGCGACTTTCTTT. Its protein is CASSSVEGAATFF.

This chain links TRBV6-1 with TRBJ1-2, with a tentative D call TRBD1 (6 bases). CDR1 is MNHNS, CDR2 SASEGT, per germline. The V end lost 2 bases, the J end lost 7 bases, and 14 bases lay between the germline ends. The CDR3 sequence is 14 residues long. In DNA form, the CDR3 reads TGTGCCAGCAGTGAATGGGACAAAACCCCTGGCTACACCTTC. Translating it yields CASSEWDKTPGYTF.

The DNA of the CDR3 is TGCGCCAGCAGCTCGGGACTAGCGGGGATCTCCTACGAGCAGTACTTC. Protein sequence: CASSSGLAGISYEQYF. The gene calls are TRBV5-1 and TRBJ2-7; 13 nucleotides align to TRBD2. Germline assignment: CDR1 SGHRS and CDR2 YFSETQ. J gave up 0 bases and V 3 bases, and 3 bases lay outside the gene matches. The CDR3 is 16 amino acids.

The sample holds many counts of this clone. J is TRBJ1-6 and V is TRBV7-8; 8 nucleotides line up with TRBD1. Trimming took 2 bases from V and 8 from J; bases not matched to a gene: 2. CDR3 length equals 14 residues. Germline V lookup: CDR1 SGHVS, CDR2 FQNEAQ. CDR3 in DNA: TGTGCCAGCAGCTTACAGGGGGCATATTCACCCCTCCACTTT. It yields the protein CASSLQGAYSPLHF.

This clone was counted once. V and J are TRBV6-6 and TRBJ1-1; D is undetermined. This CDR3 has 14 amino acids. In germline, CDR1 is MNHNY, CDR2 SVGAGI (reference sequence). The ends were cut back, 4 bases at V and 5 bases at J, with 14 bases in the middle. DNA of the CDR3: TGTGCCAGCAGTTTTACCCCGTTGCAGACTGAAGCTTTCTTT. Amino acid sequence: CASSFTPLQTEAFF.